Each of the 20 T cell receptor beta chains below was sequenced from the same sample in a study of T cell responses to AZD1222 COVID-19 vaccine. Produced via immunoSEQ multiplex PCR; TCRdb's table is partial and in-frame only. The table shows roughly 150,000 clones, with around nine tenths occurring only once. The specimen comprised peripheral blood, sampled on day 0 of AZD1222 vaccination. The receptors here all came from an adult in good health.

This chain joins TRBV28 and TRBJ2-1; D ambiguous. The germline V gene has CDR1 MDHEN and CDR2 SYDVKM. This CDR3 comprises 14 residues. The germline V and J ends were trimmed by 5 bases and 2 bases, with 10 bases remaining between them. The CDR3 region is CASSPSWAYNEQFF. As DNA, the CDR3 is TGTGCCAGCAGTCCGTCGTGGGCCTACAATGAGCAGTTCTTC.

The sample holds one count of this clone. The V call is TRBV14, the J call TRBJ2-7; no reliable D call. Germline CDR1 SGHDN, CDR2 FVKESK. This CDR3 has 14 residues. Trimming cost V 4 bases and J 1 base, with 11 bases left between them. CDR3: CASSPPSGSYEQYF. The DNA for the CDR3 is TGTGCCAGCAGCCCGCCCAGTGGTTCCTACGAGCAGTACTTC. Full variable domain (outside the CDR3, taken from reference TRBV14 and TRBJ2-7): EAGVTQFPSHSVIEKGQTVTLRCDPISGHDNLYWYRRVMGKEIKFLLHFVKESKQDESGMPNNRFLAERTGGTYSTLKVQPAELEDSGVYFCASSPPSGSYEQYFGPGTRLTVT.

This rearrangement joins TRBV28 to TRBJ1-4; the D gene is possibly TRBD1 (5 bases). This CDR3 is 17 amino acids long. With 2 bases removed from V and 2 bases from J, the gap between germline ends came to 15 bases. The germline V gene has CDR1 MDHEN and CDR2 SYDVKM. CDR3 amino acids: CASSLPQGLSTNEKLFF. DNA for the CDR3: TGTGCCAGCAGTTTACCGCAGGGACTATCCACTAATGAAAAACTGTTTTTT.

This clone showed up just once. This chain connects TRBV6-5 to TRBJ1-1, with no clear D. The V and J ends lost 2 bases and 3 bases respectively, with 7 bases between them. The CDR3 is 13 amino acids. Germline CDR1 and CDR2: MNHEY and SVGAGI. The CDR3 sequence: CASSYEQDTEAFF. CDR3 DNA sequence: TGTGCCAGCAGTTACGAGCAGGACACTGAAGCTTTCTTT.

This chain links TRBV11-3 with TRBJ1-3; TRBD1 matches 7 bases. After removal of 5 bases from V and 3 bases from J, the junction contained 10 bases not matched to a gene. Germline V gene sequence: CDR1 SGHNT, CDR2 YENEEA. This CDR3 is built from 16 residues. CDR3 DNA: TGTGCCAGCAGCGTCTCTACAGGGGCTGATGGAAACACCATATATTTT. The encoded protein is CASSVSTGADGNTIYF.

V is TRBV12-3 or TRBV12-4 and J is TRBJ1-1, with D hard to call. Trimming took 2 bases from V and 3 from J, leaving 7 bases between them. This CDR3 contains 13 residues. The CDR3 DNA reads as TGTGCCAGCAGTTTACTGGATTACACTGAAGCTTTCTTT. This encodes CASSLLDYTEAFF.

The chain carries TRBV27 and TRBJ2-7, with D maybe TRBD2 (5 bases). The CDR3 covers 13 residues. The V gene lost 0 bases and the J gene lost 2 bases, with 5 bases spanning the gap. The germline gives CDR1 MNHEY, CDR2 SMNVEV (reference sequence). CDR3 region: CASSLSGAYEQYF. The CDR3 DNA is TGTGCCAGCAGTTTATCGGGAGCCTACGAGCAGTACTTC.

As to this clone: In the same sample, other DNA sequences code for this CDR3. DNA for the CDR3: TGTGCCAGCTCGGACAGGGACCCCTACGAGCAGTACTTC. It is translated as CASSDRDPYEQYF. The V call is TRBV28, the J call TRBJ2-7; 8 bases line up with TRBD1. CDR3 length: 13 residues. J gave up 2 bases and V 8 bases, and 5 bases lay outside the gene matches. Germline CDR1 reads MDHEN; CDR2 reads SYDVKM.

The chain has TRBV4-3 and TRBJ2-1, with 13 bases aligning to TRBD2. With 1 base clipped from V and 1 base from J, the junction kept 10 bases outside the gene matches. Germline V gene data show CDR1 as LGHNA and CDR2 as YSLEER. The CDR3 length is 20 residues. CDR3 nucleotides: TGCGCCAGCAGCCAAGTGGGACTAGCGGGACTACTTACTTCCTACAATGAGCAGTTCTTC. This gives the protein CASSQVGLAGLLTSYNEQFF.

The rearrangement joins TRBV10-3 to TRBJ2-1; the D gene could be TRBD1 or TRBD2 (5 bases each). The germline CDR1 and CDR2 sequences are ENHRY and SYGVKD. The CDR3 is 15 amino acids. Trimming stripped 4 bases from V and 9 bases from J, with 19 bases between. The CDR3 here is CAISVPGPMEFEQFF. The CDR3 region has the DNA TGTGCCATCAGTGTTCCGGGACCGATGGAATTTGAGCAGTTCTTC.

The sample holds a few counts of this clone. This chain links TRBV15 with TRBJ2-7; D uncertain. CDR3 length equals 13 residues. From germline, CDR1 is LNHNV and CDR2 YYDKDF (reference sequence). Trimming cost V 0 bases and J 3 bases, with 6 bases left between them. Here the CDR3 DNA reads TGTGCCACCAGCAGAGAGGCCGGCTACGAGCAGTACTTC. Protein product: CATSREAGYEQYF.

This clone has a single count. The CDR3 bases are TGTGCCAGCAGCCTTTTTGCTAGCGCGACTCAAGAGACCCAGTACTTC. This codes for CASSLFASATQETQYF. The chain carries TRBV7-3 and TRBJ2-5, with a possible D match to TRBD2 (6 bases). Germline CDR1 is SGHTA and CDR2 is FQGTGA. The V end was cut by 5 bases, the J end by 2 bases, with 18 bases between. This CDR3 region has 16 residues.

This clone was found once. The V call is TRBV5-1, the J call TRBJ2-1; tentative D call: TRBD1 (6 bases). Germline lookup yields CDR1 SGHRS and CDR2 YFSETQ. The CDR3 covers 13 residues. Trimming stripped 0 bases from V and 5 bases from J, with 6 bases between. CDR3 sequence (DNA): TGCGCCAGCAGCTTGGGGGACAACAATGAGCAGTTCTTC. As protein: CASSLGDNNEQFF.

The chain links TRBV2 to TRBJ1-1; no definite D call. The CDR3 has 13 residues. V shed 3 bases and J shed 3 bases, with 8 bases lying between them. CDR1 and CDR2 (germline): SNHLY, FYNNEI. CDR3 sequence (DNA): TGTGCCAGCAGTGACCCGGGTTACACTGAAGCTTTCTTT. Amino acid sequence: CASSDPGYTEAFF.

V and J are TRBV7-2 and TRBJ1-5, with D tentatively TRBD1 (6 bases). CDR1 and CDR2 from the germline V gene are SGHTA and FQGNSA. This CDR3 comprises 15 residues. Trimming stripped 1 base from V and 2 bases from J, with 9 bases between. CDR3 loop: CASSLGGGGNQPQHF. The CDR3 DNA is TGTGCCAGCAGCTTAGGAGGGGGAGGCAATCAGCCCCAGCATTTT.

The rearrangement joins TRBV9 to TRBJ1-6, with TRBD1 matching 11 bases. The germline gives CDR1 SGDLS, CDR2 YYNGEE. The CDR3 sequence is 12 residues long. Unmatched junction bases numbered 2, after V lost 4 bases and J lost 14 bases. This CDR3 is CASSRTGGTLHF. CDR3 nucleotides: TGTGCCAGCAGCCGGACAGGGGGCACCCTCCACTTT.

The chain has TRBV30 and TRBJ1-2; 9 nucleotides agree with TRBD1. The J segment lost 8 bases and the V segment lost 0 bases, leaving 10 bases of the junction unmatched. Germline V gene lookup returns CDR1 GTSNPN and CDR2 SVGIG (reference sequence). This CDR3 is built from 15 residues. CDR3 sequence (DNA): TGTGCCTGGAGTGTAGGGACAGGGTTTTGGAGCGGCTACACCTTC. This encodes CAWSVGTGFWSGYTF.

This chain connects TRBV12-3 or TRBV12-4 to TRBJ2-1; 9 bases are shared with TRBD2. The ends lost 2 bases at V and 9 bases at J; junction bases unmatched: 2. The CDR3 runs 13 residues. CDR3 sequence reads: CASSLSGGPEQFF. In nucleotides, the CDR3 is TGTGCCAGCAGTTTAAGCGGGGGGCCTGAGCAGTTCTTC.

V usage is TRBV6-5 and J usage is TRBJ2-7, with D possibly TRBD2 on 6 matching bases. Germline V gives CDR1 MNHEY, CDR2 SVGAGI. This CDR3 is 15 amino acids long. CDR3 DNA: TGTGCGGCTGGGGGTTCTCTAGCGCTCTCCTACGAGCAGTACTTC. Translated, it gives CAAGGSLALSYEQYF.

The chain uses TRBV12-3 or TRBV12-4 and TRBJ2-7; D might be TRBD2 (5 bases). The CDR3 covers 12 residues. V lost 5 bases and J lost 4, with 9 bases in between. The CDR3 sequence: CASSVGLYEQYF. DNA for the CDR3: TGTGCCAGCAGTGTAGGACTGTACGAGCAGTACTTC.